The 3 T cell receptor beta chains in this list originate from one sample, sequenced in a study of OX40 agonist ivuxolimab in advanced cancers. This table comes from immunoSEQ multiplex PCR, and its TCRdb copy is limited to in-frame clones, with some not included. The table shows about 79,000 clones, with under 85% occurring only once. The sequencing here drew on CD4+ or CD8+ T cells sorted from blood, taken in a trial of the OX40 agonist ivuxolimab. All receptors derive from an adult with an advanced solid tumor such as melanoma, head and neck, liver or kidney cancer.

The chain recombines TRBV6-6 with TRBJ2-1; D is ambiguous. The CDR3 runs 14 residues. V was clipped by 6 bases and J by 2 bases, with 11 bases between them. CDR1 is MNHNY and CDR2 is SVGAGI in the germline V gene (reference sequence). The CDR3 spells CASSGQMAYNEQFF. In nucleotides, the CDR3 is TGTGCCAGCAGCGGCCAGATGGCCTACAATGAGCAGTTCTTC.

The V and J genes are TRBV19 and TRBJ2-1; D not resolved. Germline V CDR1 and CDR2: LNHDA, SQIVND (reference sequence). This CDR3 is built from 13 residues. V gave up 0 bases and J gave up 4 bases, with 4 bases separating them. The DNA of the CDR3 is TGTGCCAGTAGTATAGACAGATACAATGAGCAGTTCTTC. Its translation: CASSIDRYNEQFF.

The chain uses TRBV11-2 and TRBJ1-2, with D unresolved. CDR1 is SGHAT, CDR2 FQNNGV, per germline. The ends were cut back, 5 bases at V and 5 bases at J, with 9 bases in the middle. This CDR3 has 12 residues. The CDR3 loop is CASSPPGYGYTF. The CDR3, as DNA: TGTGCCAGCAGCCCCCCTGGGTATGGCTACACCTTC.